This TCR beta chain was sequenced for a study of T cell responses to AZD1222 COVID-19 vaccine. Clones were sequenced by immunoSEQ multiplex PCR, and TCRdb holds only the in-frame ones, with some missing. The repertoire holds some 95,000 clones, 70% to 90% seen once, with 3.5% to 4% in the top ten. This clone has just one count. Germline V gene lookup returns CDR1 SGHAT and CDR2 FQNNGV. The V end lost 0 bases, the J end lost 3 bases, and 12 bases lay between the germline ends. CDR3 length: 16 amino acids. The TCR was taken from an adult in good health. The material was peripheral blood, obtained on day 0 of AZD1222 vaccination. The chain carries TRBV11-2 and TRBJ1-5; D is unclear. The CDR3 loop is CASSLDPPEYNQPQHF. Written as DNA, the CDR3 is TGTGCCAGCAGCTTAGACCCTCCCGAATACAATCAGCCCCAGCATTTT. The entire variable domain, with the rest obtained from reference TRBV11-2 and TRBJ1-5, is as follows: EAGVAQSPRYKIIEKRQSVAFWCNPISGHATLYWYQQILGQGPKLLIQFQNNGVVDDSQLPKDRFSAERLKGVDSTLKIQPAKLEDSAVYLCASSLDPPEYNQPQHFGDGTRLSIL.